A selection of T cell receptor beta chains follows, all from one sample in a study of cytomegalovirus exposure and HLA in healthy donors. Here immunoSEQ multiplex PCR was the method, and the copy in TCRdb shows in-frame clones only, minus some. This table has around 150,000 clones, approximately 76% appearing once. Sequenced: PBMCs. The receptors derive from a man aged 40-55 years in good health and CMV-seronegative. CDR3s include the opening cysteine and the closing phenylalanine or tryptophan. The D gene is left open where the match is weak. Clone sizes are given selectively: once, few, many, or a class where the clone is expanded.

V: TRBV10-3
J: TRBJ2-2
D: NA
size: NA
DNA: TGTGCCATCAGTGAGGGGCAGGGGTTATGGGAGCTGTTTTTT
CDR3: CAISEGQGLWELFF

V: TRBV28
J: TRBJ2-2
D: NA
size: NA
DNA: TGTGCCAGCAGTTTAGAGGTTGAGGACACCGGGGAGCTGTTTTTT
CDR3: CASSLEVEDTGELFF

V: TRBV15
J: TRBJ2-3
D: TRBD1
size: NA
DNA: TGTGCCACCAGTGTTGACAGGGGGAGAGATACGCAGTATTTT
CDR3: CATSVDRGRDTQYF

V: TRBV6-1
J: TRBJ1-1
D: NA
size: NA
DNA: TGTGCCAGCAGTGGCCGAGCCGTGGTGCGAATTTGGTCGTTGACTGAAGCTTTCTTT
CDR3: CASSGRAVVRIWSLTEAFF

V: TRBV11-3
J: TRBJ1-2
D: TRBD1
size: NA
DNA: TGTGCCAGCAGCTTAGATTGGGGTGACAGGGGACCACGTTTTAGCTATGGCTACACCTTC
CDR3: CASSLDWGDRGPRFSYGYTF

V: TRBV19
J: TRBJ2-7
D: TRBD1
size: NA
DNA: TGTGCCAGTAGTTTGTGGACAGGGATCCACGAGCAGTACTTC
CDR3: CASSLWTGIHEQYF

V: TRBV2
J: TRBJ1-3
D: NA
size: NA
DNA: TGTGCCAGAAAGCGGGACATGGCTGGAAACACCATATATTTT
CDR3: CARKRDMAGNTIYF

V: TRBV11-2
J: TRBJ2-7
D: NA
size: NA
DNA: TGTGCCAGCAGCTTAGATCGAGACAGAGGGTACTTC
CDR3: CASSLDRDRGYF

V: TRBV27
J: TRBJ2-1
D: NA
size: NA
DNA: TGTGCCAGCAGGACCGGGACTTACTCCTACAATGAGCAGTTCTTC
CDR3: CASRTGTYSYNEQFF

V: TRBV7-8
J: TRBJ2-5
D: NA
size: NA
DNA: TGTGCCAGCAGCTTCCCCCGCCAAGAGACCCAGTACTTC
CDR3: CASSFPRQETQYF

V: TRBV5-1
J: TRBJ1-1
D: NA
size: few
DNA: TGCGCCAGCAGCTTGGGCCCAGGGAACACTGAAGCTTTCTTT
CDR3: CASSLGPGNTEAFF

V: TRBV6-1
J: TRBJ1-1
D: NA
size: once
DNA: TGTGCCAGCAGTGAATGGGTTCAGGGGTCGGACACTGAAGCTTTCTTT
CDR3: CASSEWVQGSDTEAFF